This passage covers 8 T cell receptor beta chains from one sample sequenced in a study of Graves' ophthalmopathy and Graves' hyperthyroidism. The TCR beta CDR3 regions underwent amplification from RNA transcripts. Following a first-round RT-PCR that used HTBI primers, a second-round multiplex PCR was carried out. MiXCR, applied by TCRdb to the multiplex PCR reads, yields one record per CDR3 protein. The table lists a few hundred thousand distinct CDR3 sequences, about a sixth of them singletons. The material sequenced was peripheral blood. These receptors were collected from an adult woman with stable Graves' hyperthyroidism.

This clonotype was seen repeatedly, ten times or more. This chain joins TRBV30 and TRBJ1-5; no definite D call. This CDR3 is 14 amino acids long. Germline V CDR1 and CDR2: GTSNPN, SVGIG (reference sequence). V lost 2 bases to trimming and J lost 6 bases, with 14 bases between them. Here the CDR3 DNA reads TGTGCCTGGAGTCCCCCCAGGCTTGGTCAGCCCCAGCATTTT. It translates to CAWSPPRLGQPQHF.

In this sample, this clonotype turned up many times. The rearrangement uses TRBV3-1 and TRBJ1-2; 8 nucleotides line up with TRBD1. The trim removed 4 bases at V and 2 bases at J, leaving 6 bases unmatched. The CDR3 loop spans 15 amino acids. Germline loops: CDR1 LGHDT, CDR2 YNNKEL (reference sequence). The CDR3 sequence: CASSPTGGSNYGYTF. The CDR3 DNA reads TGTGCCAGCAGCCCCACAGGGGGATCCAACTATGGCTACACCTTC.

This clonotype was observed at least ten times. The chain joins TRBV29-1 to TRBJ2-7; 8 nucleotides agree with TRBD2. This CDR3 is built from 14 residues. Germline loops: CDR1 SQVTM, CDR2 ANQGSEA. Trimming removed 6 bases from V and 3 bases from J; junction bases left unmatched: 10. The CDR3 region has the DNA TGCAGCGTCGAGAGCGGGAGTGGGATCTACGAGCAGTACTTC. This gives the protein CSVESGSGIYEQYF.

This clonotype was seen ten or more times. The V gene is TRBV6-5, the J gene TRBJ2-2, with D perhaps matching TRBD1 or TRBD2 (5 bases each). The germline CDR1 and CDR2 sequences are MNHEY and SVGAGI. V lost 6 bases and J lost 3, with 14 bases in between. The CDR3 is 15 amino acids. This CDR3 is CASSSSLGDTGELFF. CDR3 DNA sequence: TGTGCCAGCAGCTCCTCTTTGGGGGACACCGGGGAGCTGTTTTTT.

DNA for the CDR3: TGTGCCAGCAGTGATGTTTGGCAGGGGGCAGGTCAGCCCCAGCATTTT. The encoded protein is CASSDVWQGAGQPQHF. The chain couples TRBV2 to TRBJ1-5, with 8 bases fitting TRBD1. The CDR3 has 16 residues. The V and J ends lost 3 bases and 6 bases, in that order; junction bases with no gene match: 10. Germline V gene lookup returns CDR1 SNHLY and CDR2 FYNNEI.

The gene calls are TRBV4-2 and TRBJ2-2; TRBD2 aligns across 9 bases. The CDR3 extends over 15 amino acids. V dropped 4 bases and J dropped 6; count of bases not matched to a gene: 6. CDR1 and CDR2 (germline): LGHNA, YNFKEQ. The CDR3 DNA reads TGTGCCAGCAGCCGAAGTAGCGGGAGCGCCGGGGAGCTGTTTTTT. Its translation: CASSRSSGSAGELFF.

This clonotype was detected many times. The V call is TRBV12-3 or TRBV12-4, the J call TRBJ2-4; D possibly corresponds to TRBD1 (6 bases). V lost 2 bases and J 0 bases, leaving 26 bases between the germline ends. The CDR3 loop spans 21 amino acids. CDR3 sequence reads: CASSLTGGGRRFELAKNIQYF. The CDR3 DNA sequence: TGTGCCAGCAGTTTAACGGGTGGGGGCAGGAGATTTGAGCTAGCCAAAAACATTCAGTACTTC.

This clonotype appeared many times. The CDR3 sequence: CASSTRTGTQNQETQYF. CDR3 in DNA: TGTGCCAGTAGTACCAGAACCGGGACGCAGAACCAAGAGACCCAGTACTTC. The chain recombines TRBV19 with TRBJ2-5, with D perhaps TRBD1 or TRBD2 (5 bases each). The CDR3 has 17 residues. The ends were cut back, 4 bases at V and 0 bases at J, with 18 bases in the middle. CDR1 and CDR2 (germline): LNHDA, SQIVND (reference sequence).